Shown below are 8 T cell receptor beta chains from a single sample sequenced in a study of post-analysis software for immune sequencing data. Study-wide results and limits: TRBV segments more frequent in patients than in controls numbered a few and included TRBV5-6, TRBV5-1 and TRBV20-1.

Which antigens these TCRs recognize remains unknown. Researchers reported that TCR beta cDNA libraries carried unique molecular identifiers. From the PCR reads, TCRdb called clonotypes with MiXCR, one entry per CDR3 protein. Here the sample spans about 540,000 distinct CDR3 sequences, around 31% being singletons. Material for sequencing was blood. The receptors shown here come from a girl aged 2 to 17 with multiple sclerosis.

V is TRBV25-1 and J is TRBJ1-2; D uncertain. V lost 4 bases and J lost 7, with 13 bases in between. The germline CDR1 and CDR2 sequences are MGHDK and SYGVNS. This CDR3 contains 13 residues. This CDR3 is CASSAQEFRGYTF. CDR3 coding DNA: TGTGCCAGCAGTGCGCAGGAGTTTCGTGGCTACACCTTC.

The rearrangement links TRBV5-6 to TRBJ1-1; 8 bases are shared with TRBD1. CDR1 SGHDT and CDR2 YYEEEE come from the germline V gene. J lost 5 bases, V lost 5 bases, and 8 bases had no gene match. This CDR3 comprises 14 residues. The CDR3 spells CASSNDRGLTEAFF. The CDR3, as DNA: TGTGCCAGCAGTAATGACAGGGGTTTGACTGAAGCTTTCTTT.

For this clonotype: A much larger clone lies a single base off, so this may be a read error. This rearrangement joins TRBV14 to TRBJ2-1; TRBD2 matches 11 bases. V trimming: 3 bases; J trimming: 3 bases; junction bases outside the gene matches: 1. Germline lookup yields CDR1 SGHDN and CDR2 FVKESK. The CDR3 length is 15 residues. The CDR3 sequence: CASSQLAGGYNEQFF. CDR3 DNA sequence: TGTGCCAGCAGCCAGCTAGCGGGGGGCTACAATGAGCAGTTCTTC.

The chain couples TRBV20-1 to TRBJ2-7, with D possibly matching TRBD1 (7 bases). This CDR3 comprises 14 residues. V gave up 3 bases and J gave up 2 bases, with 14 bases separating them. Germline V gene sequence: CDR1 DFQATT, CDR2 SNEGSKA (reference sequence). CDR3 sequence reads: CSARRQGGPYEQYF. DNA for the CDR3: TGCAGTGCTAGGAGGCAGGGGGGCCCCTACGAGCAGTACTTC.

This clonotype was recorded a few times. The V gene is TRBV10-3, the J gene TRBJ2-1, with TRBD1 as a possible D gene (6 bases). Trimming pared 10 bases from V and 6 bases from J, leaving 19 bases between. The CDR3 has 14 residues. Germline V CDR1 and CDR2: ENHRY, SYGVKD. DNA for the CDR3: TGTGCCACCGTGGGTGGGGGCGCGATCAATGAGCAGTTCTTC. Amino acid sequence: CATVGGGAINEQFF.

This chain uses TRBV7-9 with TRBJ1-4; TRBD1 matches 8 bases. Trimming at V came to 2 bases and at J to 5 bases, leaving 7 bases not matched to a gene. The CDR3 spans 16 residues. The germline CDR1 and CDR2 sequences are SEHNR and FQNEAQ (reference sequence). CDR3 residues: CASSLLPGQENEKLFF. The CDR3 nucleotides are TGTGCCAGCAGCTTACTCCCGGGACAGGAAAATGAAAAACTGTTTTTT.

The chain recombines TRBV18 with TRBJ2-4, with 8 bases fitting TRBD1. Unmatched junction bases numbered 9, after V lost 4 bases and J lost 4 bases. The CDR3 spans 16 residues. The germline gives CDR1 KGHSH, CDR2 LQKENI. The CDR3 loop is CASSQISGQVKNIQYF. CDR3 DNA: TGTGCCAGCTCACAAATATCGGGACAGGTAAAAAACATTCAGTACTTC.

This sequence joins TRBV29-1 and TRBJ2-5; the match to TRBD2 covers 8 bases. Germline CDR1 SQVTM, CDR2 ANQGSEA. The CDR3 loop spans 14 amino acids. With V trimmed by 6 bases and J by 13 bases, 19 bases remained unmatched. CDR3 in DNA: TGCAGCGTCTTCCCTAGCGGGTATGGTCCCCCTCCGTACTTC. This translates into CSVFPSGYGPPPYF.